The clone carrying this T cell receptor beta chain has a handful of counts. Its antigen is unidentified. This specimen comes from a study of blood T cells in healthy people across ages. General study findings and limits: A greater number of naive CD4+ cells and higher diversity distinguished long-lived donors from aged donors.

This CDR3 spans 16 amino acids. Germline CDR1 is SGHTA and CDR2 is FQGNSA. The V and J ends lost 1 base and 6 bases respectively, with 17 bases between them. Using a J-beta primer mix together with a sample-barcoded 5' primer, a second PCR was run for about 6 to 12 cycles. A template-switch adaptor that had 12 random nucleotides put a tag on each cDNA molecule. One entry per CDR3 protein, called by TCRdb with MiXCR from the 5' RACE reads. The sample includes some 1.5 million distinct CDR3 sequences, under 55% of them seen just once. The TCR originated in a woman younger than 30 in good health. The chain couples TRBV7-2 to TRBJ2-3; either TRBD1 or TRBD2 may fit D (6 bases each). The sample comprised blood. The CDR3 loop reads CASSLGSGAGTDTQYF. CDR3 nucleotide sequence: TGTGCCAGCAGCTTAGGATCGGGGGCAGGGACCGATACGCAGTATTTT. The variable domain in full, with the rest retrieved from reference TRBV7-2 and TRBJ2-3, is GAGVSQSPSNKVTEKGKDVELRCDPISGHTALYWYRQSLGQGLEFLIYFQGNSAPDKSGLPSDRFSAERTGGSVSTLTIQRTQQEDSAVYLCASSLGSGAGTDTQYFGPGTRLTVL.